The 10 T cell receptor beta chains below were found in one sample sequenced in a study of T cell responses to AZD1222 COVID-19 vaccine. Sequencing used immunoSEQ multiplex PCR; TCRdb keeps in-frame clones, though not all of them. Of some 67,000 clones listed, about four fifths are singletons. The sample in question was peripheral blood, obtained 28 days after the second AZD1222 dose. The receptors shown here come from an adult who received the AZD1222 COVID-19 vaccine.

This clone was seen once. This sample includes further DNA sequences coding for the same CDR3. V and J are TRBV4-1 and TRBJ1-5; D not certain. This CDR3 has 14 residues. The germline V and J ends were trimmed by 3 bases and 2 bases, with 8 bases remaining between them. From germline, CDR1 is MGHRA and CDR2 YSYEKL. The CDR3: CASSHKRGNQPQHF. CDR3 nucleotides: TGCGCCAGCAGCCACAAAAGGGGCAATCAGCCCCAGCATTTT.

The V gene is TRBV18, the J gene TRBJ2-1; 8 bases align to TRBD1. This CDR3 has 16 residues. The germline gives CDR1 KGHSH, CDR2 LQKENI. After removal of 2 bases from V and 9 bases from J, the junction contained 12 bases not matched to a gene. CDR3 sequence reads: CASSPAGQGLQGEQFF. DNA for the CDR3: TGTGCCAGCTCACCAGCAGGACAGGGCCTTCAGGGTGAGCAGTTCTTC. The full variable domain, its missing parts supplied by reference TRBV18 and TRBJ2-1, is NAGVMQNPRHLVRRRGQEARLRCSPMKGHSHVYWYRQLPEEGLKFMVYLQKENIIDESGMPKERFSAEFPKEGPSILRIQQVVRGDSAAYFCASSPAGQGLQGEQFFGPGTRLTVL.

The chain has TRBV7-2 and TRBJ2-5; D ambiguous. Looked up from germline, CDR1 is SGHTA and CDR2 is FQGNSA. Trimming shortened V by 2 bases and J by 0 bases, and 13 bases separated the two germline ends. The length of the CDR3 is 16 residues. CDR3 DNA: TGTGCCAGCAGCTTAAATCATAATCGTAACCAAGAGACCCAGTACTTC. This gives the protein CASSLNHNRNQETQYF.

This sequence joins TRBV27 and TRBJ1-6, with D possibly matching TRBD1 (5 bases). Deletions cut 7 bases from V and 11 bases from J, with 18 bases between. The CDR3 is 14 amino acids. Germline V lookup: CDR1 MNHEY, CDR2 SMNVEV (reference sequence). The CDR3 loop reads CASTLSPGGAPLHF. In DNA, the CDR3 is TGTGCCAGCACCCTCAGTCCCGGGGGAGCACCCCTCCACTTT.

V is TRBV3-1 (or the pseudogene TRBV3-2) and J is TRBJ2-5, with 8 bases fitting TRBD1. This CDR3 is 13 amino acids long. Germline V CDR1 and CDR2: LGHDT, YNNKEL (reference sequence). The ends lost 7 bases at V and 8 bases at J; junction bases unmatched: 9. In DNA form, the CDR3 reads TGTGCCAGCACCACGGCCAGGGGGCACACCCAGTACTTC. Translating gives CASTTARGHTQYF.

This clone has a count of ten or more. The chain uses TRBV27 and TRBJ1-2; tentative D call: TRBD1 (6 bases). Per the germline V gene, CDR1 is MNHEY and CDR2 is SMNVEV (reference sequence). The CDR3 contains 13 residues. V was clipped by 3 bases and J by 4 bases, with 9 bases between them. The CDR3 DNA is TGTGCCAGCAGTTTCGGGGGCGGCTATGGCTACACCTTC. This sequence encodes CASSFGGGYGYTF.

The chain uses TRBV15 and TRBJ2-5, with 8 bases that match TRBD1. Trimming took 5 bases from V and 5 from J; bases not matched to a gene: 4. The CDR3 extends over 13 amino acids. Germline CDR1 reads LNHNV; CDR2 reads YYDKDF (reference sequence). DNA of the CDR3: TGTGCCACCAGCCCCCGACAGGGGGAGACCCAGTACTTC. This gives the protein CATSPRQGETQYF.

V and J are TRBV2 and TRBJ1-4; D is unresolved. Germline V gene sequence: CDR1 SNHLY, CDR2 FYNNEI. CDR3 length: 15 amino acids. Trimming pared 4 bases from V and 0 bases from J, leaving 9 bases between. CDR3: CASSAEGTTNEKLFF. The CDR3 bases are TGTGCCAGCAGTGCTGAGGGAACAACTAATGAAAAACTGTTTTTT.

The gene calls are TRBV25-1 and TRBJ2-7, with TRBD1 matching over 10 bases. CDR1 is MGHDK, CDR2 SYGVNS, per germline. This CDR3 is 17 amino acids long. The ends lost 6 bases at V and 2 bases at J; junction bases unmatched: 13. The CDR3 DNA reads TGTGCCAGCAGGGGCCCCCTCCGGGACAGGGGAACCTACGAGCAGTACTTC. Residues: CASRGPLRDRGTYEQYF.

The chain joins TRBV19 to TRBJ2-5; possibly TRBD2 for D (6 bases). V gave up 3 bases and J gave up 6 bases, with 11 bases separating them. The germline V gene encodes CDR1 LNHDA and CDR2 SQIVND (reference sequence). The CDR3 loop spans 13 amino acids. The CDR3 region has the DNA TGTGCCAGTAGTATCTCGGGGGAGCAGACCCAGTACTTC. Residues: CASSISGEQTQYF.